A single sample gave rise to the 10 T cell receptor beta chains below, sequenced in a study of OX40 agonist ivuxolimab in advanced cancers. The method was immunoSEQ multiplex PCR; TCRdb's version includes in-frame clones alone and lacks a portion of them. The data contain approximately 70,000 clones, around 86% of them singletons. The sample here was CD4+ or CD8+ T cells sorted from blood, taken in a trial of the OX40 agonist ivuxolimab. The receptors come from an adult with an advanced solid tumor such as melanoma, head and neck, liver or kidney cancer.

This chain uses TRBV5-4 with TRBJ2-7; D is unresolved. CDR1 and CDR2 from the germline V gene are SGHNT and YYREEE (reference sequence). The V gene lost 4 bases and the J gene lost 5 bases, with 16 bases spanning the gap. The CDR3 has 14 residues. Written as DNA, the CDR3 is TGTGCCAGCAGCCCTGGGAACGTTTTCCACGAGCAGTACTTC. Its translation: CASSPGNVFHEQYF.

The chain is built from TRBV18 and TRBJ1-1, with D possibly matching TRBD1 (5 bases). This CDR3 contains 15 residues. Germline assignment: CDR1 KGHSH and CDR2 LQKENI. The germline V and J ends were trimmed by 7 bases and 1 base, with 16 bases remaining between them. In nucleotides, the CDR3 is TGTGCCAGCTTTAGGGGATGGGCCTCGAACACTGAAGCTTTCTTT. This sequence encodes CASFRGWASNTEAFF. Variable domain in full (rest from reference TRBV18 and TRBJ1-1): NAGVMQNPRHLVRRRGQEARLRCSPMKGHSHVYWYRQLPEEGLKFMVYLQKENIIDESGMPKERFSAEFPKEGPSILRIQQVVRGDSAAYFCASFRGWASNTEAFFGQGTRLTVV.

This rearrangement joins TRBV7-9 to TRBJ2-5, with a tentative D call TRBD2 (6 bases). V lost 5 bases and J 2 bases, leaving 21 bases between the germline ends. The CDR3 has 17 amino acids. Germline assignment: CDR1 SEHNR and CDR2 FQNEAQ (reference sequence). The CDR3 DNA sequence: TGTGCCAGCAGCCCCCTCGACTGGGACTGGAAACAAGAGACCCAGTACTTC. The encoded protein is CASSPLDWDWKQETQYF.

The chain employs TRBV6-1 and TRBJ2-3; TRBD2 matches 14 bases. Trimming cost V 4 bases and J 3 bases; bases outside gene matches: 3. Germline assignment: CDR1 MNHNS and CDR2 SASEGT. CDR3 length equals 16 residues. For the CDR3, the DNA is TGTGCCAGCAGTGGACGGACTAGCGGGAGGACAGATACGCAGTATTTT. It yields the protein CASSGRTSGRTDTQYF.

The rearrangement joins TRBV6-5 to TRBJ2-5; a weak D match, TRBD1 (6 bases). The CDR3 has 15 amino acids. From germline, CDR1 is MNHEY and CDR2 SVGAGI. The V end lost 3 bases, the J end lost 5 bases, and 16 bases lay between the germline ends. CDR3 sequence reads: CASSYGTGKAETQYF. CDR3 nucleotides: TGTGCCAGCAGTTATGGCACAGGGAAGGCGGAGACCCAGTACTTC.

The gene calls are TRBV18 and TRBJ1-2; tentative D call: TRBD1 (5 bases). Germline V gene data show CDR1 as KGHSH and CDR2 as LQKENI. V was shortened by 3 bases and J by 8 bases, with 13 bases between the two germline ends. The CDR3 is 13 amino acids. For the CDR3, the DNA is TGTGCCAGCTCACCCAGGGAGAGAGGAGGCTACACCTTC. Its protein product is CASSPRERGGYTF. The full variable domain, rest sourced from reference TRBV18 and TRBJ1-2, is NAGVMQNPRHLVRRRGQEARLRCSPMKGHSHVYWYRQLPEEGLKFMVYLQKENIIDESGMPKERFSAEFPKEGPSILRIQQVVRGDSAAYFCASSPRERGGYTFGSGTRLTVV.

This clone was seen just once. This sequence joins TRBV27 and TRBJ1-4; 9 bases map to TRBD1. The CDR3 sequence is 17 residues long. The V segment lost 5 bases and the J segment 0 bases; nucleotides outside the gene matches: 7. The V gene's germline CDR1 is MNHEY and CDR2 SMNVEV (reference sequence). In DNA form, the CDR3 reads TGTGCCAGCAGTCCACGAGGACAGGGGTCAACTAATGAAAAACTGTTTTTT. Its protein is CASSPRGQGSTNEKLFF.

The chain uses TRBV4-3 and TRBJ2-3, with 9 bases lining up with TRBD2. The CDR3 consists of 17 residues. Trimming removed 6 bases from V and 3 bases from J; junction bases left unmatched: 13. Per germline, CDR1 LGHNA and CDR2 YSLEER. The CDR3 sequence is CASRRKLRLAVTDTQYF. The CDR3 nucleotides read TGCGCCAGCAGGCGCAAACTTAGACTAGCGGTTACAGATACGCAGTATTTT.

The genes are TRBV5-6 and TRBJ2-3; possibly TRBD1 for D (5 bases). CDR1 is SGHDT, CDR2 YYEEEE, per germline. There are 14 residues in the CDR3. Trimming took 2 bases from V and 2 from J, leaving 9 bases between them. The CDR3 region is CASSFDRSTDTQYF. The CDR3 coding sequence is TGTGCCAGCAGCTTTGACAGATCCACAGATACGCAGTATTTT.

The chain has TRBV27 and TRBJ1-6; 8 bases align to TRBD1. Germline V lookup: CDR1 MNHEY, CDR2 SMNVEV (reference sequence). The CDR3 is 16 residues long. Trimming took 6 bases from V and 0 from J; bases not matched to a gene: 4. The CDR3 loop reads CASSNRGSSYNSPLHF. The CDR3, as DNA: TGTGCCAGCAGCAACAGGGGGAGCTCCTATAATTCACCCCTCCACTTT.